Here is one TCR beta chain with its context. There are a few counts of this clone. It has no known antigen specificity. There are no base qualities to consult, and no much larger clone falls within one base. This sample is drawn from a study of blood T cell repertoires in COVID-19 (dated by TCRdb to the early 2020s). Context from the whole study: Samples covering the acute and convalescent phases of COVID-19 were provided by collaborators in the United States, Italy and Spain. The prospective study material was composed of cDNA or gDNA derived from T cells, B-cell-depleted T cells, or PBMCs. Where available, HLA class I and class II types were taken from metadata supplied by the sample provider and were not determined by assay-based typing. Nearly every sample came with metadata listing a de-identified subject ID, COVID-19 status, age in years and sex. A freely available public database, intended as a resource for researchers studying the immune response to SARS-CoV-2, is where the repertoires were released. Samples were obtained from the ongoing ImmuneRACE study (first 160 participants) and from some 1,200 subjects provided by 6 global collaborators. Deeply sampled blood TCRbeta repertoires from subjects exposed to, actively infected with, or recovered from COVID-19 were included in the dataset. The paper as a whole reports these results and caveats: How much clinical and demographic metadata was included differed by source and by participant, and the metadata was provided uncurated.

The immunoSEQ Assay, a bias-controlled multiplex PCR, was used to amplify TCRbeta CDR3 regions from genomic DNA. The paper's processing steps were these. Nucleated cell counts per sample were estimated from amplification of reference gene primers within the assay. To quantify the absolute abundance of each unique TCRbeta CDR3 rearrangement, sequence reads were collapsed and filtered. For each sample, productive Simpson clonality was calculated as the square root of Simpson's diversity index across productive rearrangements. TCRdb retrieved this table from immuneACCESS and kept in-frame rearrangements only. Not all clones are present; in checked studies, unresolved V genes account for under half, and no reason is known for the remainder. For V, J and clone size, that table is used; D and trimming come from the DNA. The sample table records some 130,000 clones; roughly three quarters of these occur just once. The ten largest clones capture around 2% of the sample.

The germline V gene (reference sequence) sets CDR1 to LGHDT and CDR2 to YNNKEL. The CDR3 contains 15 residues, cysteine and phenylalanine counted. The only DNA kept is the CDR3, 45 bases in frame from the first base. V gives up 1 base and J gives up 5 bases, and the segment between their germline ends measures 12 bases. Each collaborating institution followed its own protocols to collect whole blood in K2EDTA tubes. For TCRbeta analysis, collaborators shipped samples in one of three forms: frozen whole blood, isolated PBMCs, or DNA extracted from either of those sample types. The material sequenced was peripheral blood. The origin of this receptor is a woman aged 70-85 years with acute or convalescent COVID-19. The sequence joins TRBV3-1 (or the pseudogene TRBV3-2) to TRBJ1-5; TRBD1 is perhaps the D gene, given 6 matching bases. In nucleotides, the sequence is TGTGCCAGCAGCCAAGGCACAGGGCGACATCAGCCCCAGCATTTT. Its protein product is CASSQGTGRHQPQHF.